Sequencing of this T cell receptor (beta chain) was carried out in a study of TIL therapy for anti-PD-1-resistant metastatic lung cancer. About the research overall: Median tumor PD-L1 proportion score was 5.5% to 6.5%. Most patients had lung adenocarcinoma; a handful of tumors were EGFR-mutant, two ALK-rearranged; half smoked currently or formerly.

Study-level findings and limits: The cohort had more treatment-naive, never-smoker and oncogene-addicted patients than typical.

Time point noted: pre-treatment sample, taken before nivolumab and TIL therapy. Most excised metastases sampled were pleural nodules or supraclavicular lymph nodes. Tumors were harvested before any PD-1/PD-L1 blockade. Germline lookup yields CDR1 LGHNA and CDR2 YSLEER. This CDR3 is built from 16 residues. V was shortened by 1 base and J by 0 bases, with 10 bases between the two germline ends. The libraries were made with immunoSEQ v3. Method: immunoSEQ multiplex PCR; TCRdb's copy keeps in-frame clones and lacks some. The sample carries approximately 92,000 clones, about three fifths recorded once. With respect to this clone: No antigen is known for it.

The starting material was tumor tissue, obtained at baseline. The sequence derives from a person between 25 and 80 years old with non-small cell lung cancer. The V gene is TRBV4-3, the J gene TRBJ2-1; D not certain. Here the CDR3 DNA reads TGCGCCAGCAGCCAAGTTTGGGCCAGCTCCTACAATGAGCAGTTCTTC. Translation: CASSQVWASSYNEQFF.